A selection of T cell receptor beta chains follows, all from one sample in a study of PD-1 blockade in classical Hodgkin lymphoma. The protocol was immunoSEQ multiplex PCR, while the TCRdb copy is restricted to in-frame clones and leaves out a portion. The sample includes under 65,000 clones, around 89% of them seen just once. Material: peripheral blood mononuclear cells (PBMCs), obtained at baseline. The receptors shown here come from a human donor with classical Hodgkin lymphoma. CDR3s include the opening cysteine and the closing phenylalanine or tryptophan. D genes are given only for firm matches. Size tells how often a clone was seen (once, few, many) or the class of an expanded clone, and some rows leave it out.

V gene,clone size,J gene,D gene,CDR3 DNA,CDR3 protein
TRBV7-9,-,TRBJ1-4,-,TGTGCCAGCAGCTCGGGCGGGGGGCAGGTGAATGAAAAACTGTTTTTT,CASSSGGGQVNEKLFF
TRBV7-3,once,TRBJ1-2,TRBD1,TGTGCCAGCAGCTCGGGGGGGACAGAGTATGGCTACACCTTC,CASSSGGTEYGYTF
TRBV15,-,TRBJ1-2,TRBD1,TGTGCCACCAGCGGAACCAGGGGGTATGGCTACACCTTC,CATSGTRGYGYTF
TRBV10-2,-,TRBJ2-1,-,TGCGCCAGCCGCTTCGAGAGGGGGTTTACGAACAATGAGCAGTTCTTC,CASRFERGFTNNEQFF
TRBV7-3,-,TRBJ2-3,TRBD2,TGTGCCAGCAGCTTGTTAGCGGGACTTAGCACAGATACGCAGTATTTT,CASSLLAGLSTDTQYF
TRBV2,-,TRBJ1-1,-,TGTGCCAGCAGTGAAGCTCAGAGGAGGGGGGAAGCTTTCTTT,CASSEAQRRGEAFF
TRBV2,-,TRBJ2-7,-,TGTGCCAGCAGTGAATGGGTGGTCGGGGAGTACTTC,CASSEWVVGEYF
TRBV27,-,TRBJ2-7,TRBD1,TGTGCCAGCAGTCCCTCCGGGACAGGGGTCTTCGAGCAGTACTTC,CASSPSGTGVFEQYF
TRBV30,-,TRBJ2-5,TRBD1,TGTGCCTGGAGTTTGTGGACAGGAGGAAGAGAGACCCAGTACTTC,CAWSLWTGGRETQYF
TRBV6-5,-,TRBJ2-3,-,TGTGCCAGCAGTTACTCGGGACAACCTCCAGATACGCAGTATTTT,CASSYSGQPPDTQYF
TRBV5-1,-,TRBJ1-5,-,TGCGCCAGCAGCCCGGACGGCTACAATCAGCCCCAGCATTTT,CASSPDGYNQPQHF
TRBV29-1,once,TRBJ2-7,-,TGCAGCGTTGAATTGGAGGAAAAATACGAGCAGTACTTC,CSVELEEKYEQYF
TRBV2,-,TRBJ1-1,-,TGTGCCAGCAGCCTGACTATGGTAGCCGAAGCTTTCTTT,CASSLTMVAEAFF
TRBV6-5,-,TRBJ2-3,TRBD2,TGTGCCAGCAGTCGGGGGGGCCGGGTAGATACGCAGTATTTT,CASSRGGRVDTQYF
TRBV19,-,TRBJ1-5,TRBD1,TGTGCCAGTAGCCGGGGACAGGGAGGGGGAAAACCCCAGCATTTT,CASSRGQGGGKPQHF
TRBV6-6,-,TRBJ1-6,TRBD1,TGTGCCAGCAATCTACAGGGGGCATATTCACCCCTCCACTTT,CASNLQGAYSPLHF
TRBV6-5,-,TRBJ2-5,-,TGTGCCAGCAGTTACCTCCCTAGCGTCGTACAAGAGACCCAGTACTTC,CASSYLPSVVQETQYF
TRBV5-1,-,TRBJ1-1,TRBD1,TGCGCCAGCAGCTTAGAGGGGGCCTGGGACACTGAAGCTTTCTTT,CASSLEGAWDTEAFF
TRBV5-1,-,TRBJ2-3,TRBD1,TGCGCCAGCAGCTTTGGGGACAGGGGGATGGCAGATACGCAGTATTTT,CASSFGDRGMADTQYF
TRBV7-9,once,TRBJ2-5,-,TGTGCCAGCAGCGCGAGGGACGACACCCAGTACTTC,CASSARDDTQYF
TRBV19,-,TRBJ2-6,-,TGTGCCAGTAGTACGAGTCCGGGACGAACGTCTGGGGCCAACGTCCTGACTTTC,CASSTSPGRTSGANVLTF
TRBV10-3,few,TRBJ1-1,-,TGTGCCACCTTGGACGGCGGGGCTGAAGCTTTCTTT,CATLDGGAEAFF
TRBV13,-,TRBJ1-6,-,TGTGCCAGCAGCTTAGGTTTAGGTAGGGGTTCACCCCTCCACTTT,CASSLGLGRGSPLHF
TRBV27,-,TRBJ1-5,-,TGTGCCAGCAGTTCGGGCCCAGGGCAGCCCCAGCATTTT,CASSSGPGQPQHF
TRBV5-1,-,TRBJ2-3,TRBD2,TGCGCCAGCAGCACCCTAGCGGGGGGGACAGATACGCAGTATTTT,CASSTLAGGTDTQYF
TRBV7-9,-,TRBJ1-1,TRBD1,TGTGCCAGCAGCCCCTCATACGGGACAGGGTTATGGGTGAACACTGAAGCTTTCTTT,CASSPSYGTGLWVNTEAFF
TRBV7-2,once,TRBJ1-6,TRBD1,TGTGCCAGCAGCGTTGGACAGGCGGGCTCACCCCTCCACTTT,CASSVGQAGSPLHF
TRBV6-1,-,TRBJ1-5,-,TGTGCCAGCAGTGAGGTGGACAAGCATTATCAGCCCCAGCATTTT,CASSEVDKHYQPQHF
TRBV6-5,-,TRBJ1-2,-,TGTGCCAGTATGACAGACCCTAACTATGGCTACACCTTC,CASMTDPNYGYTF
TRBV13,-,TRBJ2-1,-,TGTGCCACCAGCCCTCGAAGCCCCAATGAGCAGTTCTTC,CATSPRSPNEQFF
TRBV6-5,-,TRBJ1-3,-,TGTGCCAGCAGTTACCACCCGGAGGACACCATATATTTT,CASSYHPEDTIYF
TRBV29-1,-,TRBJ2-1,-,TGCAGCGTTGTTTCCCCAGGGGCCTACAATGAGCAGTTCTTC,CSVVSPGAYNEQFF
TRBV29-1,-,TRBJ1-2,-,TGCAGCGTTCCGGGGGGTGGCTACACCTTC,CSVPGGGYTF
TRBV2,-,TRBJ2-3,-,TGTGCCAGCAGCGACCCTAGCACAGATACGCAGTATTTT,CASSDPSTDTQYF
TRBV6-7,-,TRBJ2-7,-,TGTGCCAGCAGTCAAGTCCTACGCGAGCAGTACTTC,CASSQVLREQYF
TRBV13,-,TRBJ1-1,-,TGTGCCAGCAGTTTAACGGGGGTCACTGAAGCTTTCTTT,CASSLTGVTEAFF
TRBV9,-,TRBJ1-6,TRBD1,TGTGCCAGCAGCGTAGACCCGGGACAGGTTAATTCACCCCTCCACTTT,CASSVDPGQVNSPLHF
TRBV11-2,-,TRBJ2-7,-,TGTGCCAGCAGCTTGGAAGCCCGGTACGAGCAGTACTTC,CASSLEARYEQYF
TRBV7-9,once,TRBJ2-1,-,TGTGCCAGCAGCCCAGCACTGGCGGTAGGATACAATGAGCAGTTCTTC,CASSPALAVGYNEQFF
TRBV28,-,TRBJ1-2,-,TGTGCCAGCAGTTTTCGACGGGGGGGCTACACCTTC,CASSFRRGGYTF
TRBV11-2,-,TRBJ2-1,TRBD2,TGTGCCAGCACCGAACTACTAGCGGGGGCCAATGAGCAGTTCTTC,CASTELLAGANEQFF
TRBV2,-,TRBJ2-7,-,TGTGCCAGCGCTTCCCACGAGCAGTACTTC,CASASHEQYF
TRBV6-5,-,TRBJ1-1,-,TGTGCCAGCAAAGATCCCACAGGGGAAGCTTTCTTT,CASKDPTGEAFF
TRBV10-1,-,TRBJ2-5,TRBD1,TGCGCCAGCAGTTCGGACAGGGCAGTAGGGACCCAGTACTTC,CASSSDRAVGTQYF
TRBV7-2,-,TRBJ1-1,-,TGTGCCAGCAGCTTGGGGGGCAGGCGCCCCCTCATGAACACTGAAGCTTTCTTT,CASSLGGRRPLMNTEAFF
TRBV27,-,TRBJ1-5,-,TGTGCCAGCAGTTTGGGGCCCTTGCAGCCCCAGCATTTT,CASSLGPLQPQHF
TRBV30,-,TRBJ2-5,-,TGTGCCTGGAGGAACGGGGGCGGGTTGGAGACCCAGTACTTC,CAWRNGGGLETQYF
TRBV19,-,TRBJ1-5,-,TGTGCCAGTAGTGCCTCAGGTGGTGGCAATCAGCCCCAGCATTTT,CASSASGGGNQPQHF
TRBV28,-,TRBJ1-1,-,TGTGCCAGCAGTTTAACCTCGGGGGATACTGAAGCTTTCTTT,CASSLTSGDTEAFF
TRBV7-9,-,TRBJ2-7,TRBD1,TGTGCCAGCAGCAAGGACAGGGGGCCGGTTCTTTTC,CASSKDRGPVLF
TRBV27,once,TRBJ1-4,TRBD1,TGTGCCAGCAGTTTCCGGACAGGGGGGCCCACGGGTGAAAAACTGTTTTTT,CASSFRTGGPTGEKLFF
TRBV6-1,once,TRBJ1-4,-,TGTGCCAGCAAAGGCAGGGGAAATGAAAAACTGTTTTTT,CASKGRGNEKLFF
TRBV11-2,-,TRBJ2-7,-,TGTGCCAGCAGCTTCGATTTAAACGAGCAGTACTTC,CASSFDLNEQYF
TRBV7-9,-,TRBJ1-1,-,TGTGCCAGCAGCTCCAGGGTATCTCTTACGCTCACTGAAGCTTTCTTT,CASSSRVSLTLTEAFF
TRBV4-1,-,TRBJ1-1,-,TGCGCCAGCAGCCACAAAGCGGGGGGCACTGAAGCTTTCTTT,CASSHKAGGTEAFF
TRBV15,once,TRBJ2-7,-,TGTGCCACCAGCAGAGGGATGCGGGGGCCCCCCTACGAGCAGTACTTC,CATSRGMRGPPYEQYF
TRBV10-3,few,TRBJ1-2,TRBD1,TGTGCCATCAGTGCGGGACAGGCCTATGGCTACACCTTC,CAISAGQAYGYTF